This TCR beta chain was recovered during a study of blood T cells in healthy people across ages. CDR1 and CDR2 from the germline V gene are SGHNT and YYREEE (reference sequence). V dropped 0 bases and J dropped 3 bases, with 13 bases sitting between them. CDR3 length equals 15 residues. A word on this clonotype: Its target is unknown.

The second PCR ran about 6 to 11 cycles with a sample-barcoded 5' primer and J-beta primers. Using its own MiXCR run on the 5' RACE reads, TCRdb lists one record per CDR3 protein. The data show 800,000 to 1,000,000 distinct CDR3 sequences, 40% to 60% seen once. Points from the study as a whole: Roughly linear age-related decline in beta diversity appeared, significant by age about 40.

Sequenced input: blood. The receptor comes from a young man in good health. The chain combines TRBV5-4 with TRBJ2-7; D may be TRBD1 (6 bases). The CDR3 coding sequence is TGTGCCAGCAGCTTGGTCTCAGGGGTGGACTACGAGCAGTACTTC. It encodes CASSLVSGVDYEQYF.